The clone carrying this T cell receptor (beta chain) was observed a few times. Its antigen remains unidentified. The sample belongs to a study of cytomegalovirus exposure and HLA in healthy donors. The wider study: In a later analysis, the approximately 120 validation repertoires were reported to have used the same platform as the roughly 670 first-cohort repertoires.

Study-level results: TCR beta chains numbering some 150 were designated cytomegalovirus-associated. Under in vitro conditions, three CMV-associated chains were confirmed as specific for CMV antigens. For cytomegalovirus status, the classifier reportedly gave diagnoses with high specificity and sensitivity.

Germline assignment: CDR1 MNHEY and CDR2 SVGAGI. Trimming removed 8 bases at V and 5 bases at J, with 15 bases between. This CDR3 is 13 amino acids long. Generated by immunoSEQ multiplex PCR, the TCRdb table keeps only in-frame clones and is missing some. This table holds roughly 56,000 clones, 89% found once. The source of this sequence is a woman aged 18-35 years in good health and CMV-seronegative. The chain recombines TRBV6-5 with TRBJ2-5; D is ambiguous. The sequenced sample consisted of PBMCs. CDR3 coding DNA: TGTGCCAGCTCTCGTTCCAGCAGGGAGACCCAGTACTTC. This encodes CASSRSSRETQYF.